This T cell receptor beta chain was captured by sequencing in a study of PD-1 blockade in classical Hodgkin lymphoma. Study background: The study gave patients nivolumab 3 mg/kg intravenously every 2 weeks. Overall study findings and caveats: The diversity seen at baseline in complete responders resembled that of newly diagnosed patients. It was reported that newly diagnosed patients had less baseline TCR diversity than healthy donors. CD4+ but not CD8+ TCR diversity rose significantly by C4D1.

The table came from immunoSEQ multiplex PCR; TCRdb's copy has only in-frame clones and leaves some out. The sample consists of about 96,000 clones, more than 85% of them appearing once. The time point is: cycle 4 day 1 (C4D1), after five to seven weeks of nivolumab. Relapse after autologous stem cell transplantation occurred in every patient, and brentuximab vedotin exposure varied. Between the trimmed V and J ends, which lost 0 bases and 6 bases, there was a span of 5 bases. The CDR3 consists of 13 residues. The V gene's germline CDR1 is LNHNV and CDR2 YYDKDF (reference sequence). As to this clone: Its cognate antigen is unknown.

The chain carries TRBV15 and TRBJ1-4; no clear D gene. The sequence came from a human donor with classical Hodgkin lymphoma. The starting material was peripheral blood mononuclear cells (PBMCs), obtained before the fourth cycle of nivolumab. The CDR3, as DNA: TGTGCCACCAGCAGAGATTCTTATGAAAAACTGTTTTTT. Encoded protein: CATSRDSYEKLFF.